This T cell receptor (beta chain) was identified in a study of blood T cells in healthy people across ages. Findings of the study overall: Not knowing donor CMV status may have confounded expanded clonotype changes.

This clonotype has at least ten counts. Its antigen remains unknown. This CDR3 has 15 residues. V lost 1 base, J lost 0 bases, and 10 bases lay in between. The germline gives CDR1 LGHNA, CDR2 YSLEER. The use of a sample-barcoded 5' primer and a J-beta primer mix characterized a second PCR of about 6 to 11 cycles. TCRdb analysed the 5' RACE reads with MiXCR anew, one entry per CDR3 protein. The repertoire has fewer than 950,000 distinct CDR3 sequences, 36% of them found once; the top ten carry roughly 13%. The chain links TRBV4-3 to TRBJ2-7; D is ambiguous. This TCR was recovered from a man aged 18 to 29 in good health. The source material was blood. CDR3 protein: CASSQVLPNSYEQYF. The DNA of the CDR3 is TGCGCCAGCAGCCAAGTTTTGCCAAACTCCTACGAGCAGTACTTC.